At least ten counts were recorded for the clone carrying this TCR beta chain. This sample was taken from a study of neurological immune-mediated disorders. The ends were cut back, 7 bases at V and 2 bases at J, with 12 bases in the middle. The CDR3 totals 14 residues. Per the germline V gene, CDR1 is LNHDA and CDR2 is SQIVND (reference sequence). cDNA synthesis was performed by 5'RACE with 10-nucleotide random UMIs. In each sequencing run, over 170 million TCR-beta sequences were generated from 15-18 subjects. One entry per CDR3 protein results from TCRdb running MiXCR on the 5' RACE reads. Here the sample spans 50,000 to 60,000 distinct CDR3 sequences, 3.5% to 4% being singletons. For sorted libraries, the input was 850,000 to 1,000,000 CD4+ or CD8+ T cells.

The specimen sequenced was CD4+ T cells from blood. The receptor was derived from a woman in her thirties or forties with multiple sclerosis. This chain links TRBV19 with TRBJ2-1; tentative D call: TRBD2 (6 bases). CDR3 coding DNA: TGTGCCAGTAAAGGGCGGGGCCCCTACAATGAGCAGTTCTTC. This translates into CASKGRGPYNEQFF.